What follows describes a single TCR beta chain. Per the study methods: Estimation of nucleated cell counts was performed using reference gene primer amplification. The assay was immunoSEQ multiplex PCR, and TCRdb's table has in-frame clones only and misses some. V, J and clone size reflect that table, while D and trimming were determined from the DNA. The data show around 240,000 clones, about 90% seen once. This entry comes from a study of blood T cell repertoires in COVID-19. Study summary: Sites across the United States, Italy and Spain contributed samples from acute and convalescent COVID-19. Sources were T cells, B-cell-depleted T cells, or PBMCs; the material itself was cDNA or gDNA.

Participants were aged about 18 to 89 years from approximately 24 US areas. The sample was PBMCs or T cells enriched from blood (not recorded which). The clonotype comes from a human donor in a cohort exposed to, infected with or recovered from COVID-19 (not recorded which). The donor label of this sample is uncertain.

This chain's CDR3 is CASRPTTGRAFF. CDR3 sequence (DNA): TGTGCCAGCAGACCGACGACAGGAAGGGCTTTCTTT. The J gene is TRBJ1-1, the V gene TRBV6-5; a weak D match, TRBD1 (6 bases). The CDR3 spans 12 residues. CDR1 is MNHEY and CDR2 is SVGAGI in the germline V gene. Trimming took off 6 bases at V and 11 bases at J, with 16 bases between the two ends.